These 11 T cell receptor beta chains came from one sample sequenced in a study of T cell repertoires in cytomegalovirus infection. A single record per CDR3 protein comes from TCRdb applying MiXCR to the reads. The profile shows about 300,000 distinct CDR3 sequences, 9.6% of them singletons. The sample consisted of PBMCs. Receptors originate from a human donor in good health (CMV status not recorded). Some clones in this sample may be carry-over from other donors' samples.

Many counts were recorded for this clonotype. V gene TRBV4-2 combines with J gene TRBJ2-2, with TRBD2 matching over 8 bases. The CDR3 is 15 amino acids. After removal of 0 bases from V and 6 bases from J, the junction contained 3 bases not matched to a gene. CDR1 and CDR2 from the germline V gene are LGHNA and YNFKEQ. The CDR3 nucleotides are TGTGCCAGCAGCCAAGACGGGGGGGCAGCCGGGGAGCTGTTTTTT. This codes for CASSQDGGAAGELFF.

This clonotype was observed at least ten times. The chain links TRBV7-6 to TRBJ2-7; D remains unclear. This CDR3 has 14 residues. Trimming left V 1 base short and J 0 bases short, with 7 bases between. Germline CDR1 SGHVS, CDR2 FNYEAQ. The CDR3 bases are TGTGCCAGCAGCTTAGTAGACACCTCCTACGAGCAGTACTTC. It translates to CASSLVDTSYEQYF.

This chain uses TRBV28 with TRBJ1-3; D perhaps matches TRBD1 (5 bases). The CDR3 loop spans 15 amino acids. Germline V gives CDR1 MDHEN, CDR2 SYDVKM. Deletions cut 7 bases from V and 2 bases from J, with 15 bases between. CDR3 sequence (DNA): TGTGCCAGCACTATCGGTAGCAGGGCTGGAAACACCATATATTTT. This encodes CASTIGSRAGNTIYF.

This clonotype was seen ten or more times. The chain combines TRBV11-3 with TRBJ2-1; D not certain. The CDR3 is 15 residues long. The V gene's germline CDR1 is SGHNT and CDR2 YENEEA. Trimming removed 1 base from V and 6 bases from J, with 13 bases in between. Here the CDR3 reads CASSLAGYMGNEQFF. The DNA of the CDR3 is TGTGCCAGCAGCTTAGCGGGTTACATGGGCAATGAGCAGTTCTTC.

This clonotype was recorded many times. V usage is TRBV5-1 and J usage is TRBJ2-1; D ambiguous. Trimming removed 6 bases at V and 3 bases at J, with 16 bases between. The CDR3 length is 15 residues. CDR1 and CDR2 from the germline V gene are SGHRS and YFSETQ. The CDR3 DNA sequence: TGCGCCAGCACCTCGACATCTCCCTTCTACAATGAGCAGTTCTTC. Translating gives CASTSTSPFYNEQFF.

There are many counts of this clonotype. This sequence joins TRBV6-6 and TRBJ2-4; TRBD2 agrees at 8 bases. The CDR3 sequence is 15 residues long. V lost 7 bases to trimming and J lost 1 base; unmatched junction nucleotides: 6. Germline CDR1 is MNHNY and CDR2 is SVGAGI (reference sequence). The CDR3 nucleotides read TGTGCCAGCATTAGGGGCGGGGGGGCCAAAAACATTCAGTACTTC. This translates into CASIRGGGAKNIQYF.

V usage is TRBV6-2 or TRBV6-3 and J usage is TRBJ2-2; the D gene is possibly TRBD2 (5 bases). V lost 4 bases and J lost 7, with 7 bases in between. The CDR3 loop spans 12 amino acids. Germline CDR1 MNHEY, CDR2 SVGEGT. The CDR3 is CASSWGDGELFF. The CDR3 bases are TGTGCCAGCAGTTGGGGAGACGGGGAGCTGTTTTTT.

This clonotype was picked up many times. The V gene is TRBV5-1, the J gene TRBJ2-5; 8 nucleotides align to TRBD1. This CDR3 spans 15 amino acids. The junction had 11 bases not matched to a gene; V was cut back by 6 bases and J by 4 bases. Germline V lookup: CDR1 SGHRS, CDR2 YFSETQ. The CDR3 loop is CASNRGTGRTETQYF. CDR3 DNA: TGCGCCAGCAACCGTGGGACAGGTAGAACAGAGACCCAGTACTTC.

There are many counts of this clonotype. The V gene is TRBV6-1, the J gene TRBJ2-3; unclear D gene. The CDR3 loop spans 13 amino acids. Germline V CDR1 and CDR2: MNHNS, SASEGT. V lost 7 bases, J lost 7 bases, and 15 bases lay in between. CDR3 region: CASTDPFLHTQYF. CDR3 DNA sequence: TGTGCCAGCACGGACCCGTTTCTCCATACGCAGTATTTT.

This clonotype has at least ten counts. The J gene is TRBJ1-6, the V gene TRBV20-1; a weak D match, TRBD1 (5 bases). There are 15 residues in the CDR3. Trimming removed 2 bases from V and 6 bases from J, with 14 bases in between. Germline lookup yields CDR1 DFQATT and CDR2 SNEGSKA (reference sequence). The CDR3 region has the DNA TGCAGTGCTAGATCCGACAGTTCTGCTAATTCACCCCTCCACTTT. Its translation is CSARSDSSANSPLHF.

Many counts were recorded for this clonotype. J is TRBJ2-3 and V is TRBV6-2 or TRBV6-3; weak D call: TRBD1 (6 bases). Germline loops: CDR1 MNHEY, CDR2 SVGEGT. CDR3 length: 15 amino acids. The germline V and J ends were trimmed by 4 bases and 1 base, with 12 bases remaining between them. DNA for the CDR3: TGTGCCAGCAGTTCCAGGGGATTGGGCACAGATACGCAGTATTTT. Amino acids: CASSSRGLGTDTQYF.